The next 2 T cell receptor beta chains were all read from a single sample in a study of shared clonotypes between healthy human individuals. Profiling relied on immunoSEQ multiplex PCR, and the TCRdb table lists in-frame clones only, not all of them. The table shows some 2,000,000 clones, with around 95% occurring only once. Sequencing used naive CD4+ T cells sorted from blood. The sample's subset: CD45RA+ positively selected. These receptors all come from a man younger than 35 in good health.

The rearrangement joins TRBV6-5 to TRBJ1-2; no clear D gene. The CDR3 covers 13 residues. Looked up from germline, CDR1 is MNHEY and CDR2 is SVGAGI. Between the trimmed V and J ends, which lost 10 bases and 2 bases, there was a span of 14 bases. The CDR3 loop reads CATTVKGNYGYTF. The DNA for the CDR3 is TGTGCCACCACCGTAAAGGGCAACTATGGCTACACCTTC.

The chain has TRBV18 and TRBJ1-4; TRBD1 matches 9 bases. The length of the CDR3 is 13 residues. V lost 5 bases and J lost 15; bases outside the gene matches: 10. Germline values: CDR1 KGHSH, CDR2 LQKENI. The CDR3 sequence is CASSAGTGTLLFF. CDR3 coding DNA: TGTGCCAGCTCAGCCGGGACAGGGACCCTGTTGTTTTTT.